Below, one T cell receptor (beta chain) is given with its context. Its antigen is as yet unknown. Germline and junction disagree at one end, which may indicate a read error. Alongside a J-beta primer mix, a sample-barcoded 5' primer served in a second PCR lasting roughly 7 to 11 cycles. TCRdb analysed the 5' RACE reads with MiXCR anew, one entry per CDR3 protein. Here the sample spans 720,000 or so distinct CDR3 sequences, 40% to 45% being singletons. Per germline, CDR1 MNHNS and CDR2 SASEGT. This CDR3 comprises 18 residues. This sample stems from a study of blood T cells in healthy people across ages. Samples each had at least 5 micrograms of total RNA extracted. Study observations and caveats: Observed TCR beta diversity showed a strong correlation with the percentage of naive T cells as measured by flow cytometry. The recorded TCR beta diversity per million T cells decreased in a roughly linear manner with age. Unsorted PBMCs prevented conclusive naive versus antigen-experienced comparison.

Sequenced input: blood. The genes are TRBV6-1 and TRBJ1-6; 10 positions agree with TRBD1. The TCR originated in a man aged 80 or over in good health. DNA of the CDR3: TGTGCCAGCAGCCGGGACAGGGGTTCGAAGTGGGATAATCCACCCCTCCACTTT. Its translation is CASSRDRGSKWDNPPLHF.